These 23 T cell receptor beta chains came from one sample sequenced in a study of cytomegalovirus exposure and HLA in healthy donors. PCR used 60 Vbeta primers and 13 Jbeta primers. Generated by immunoSEQ multiplex PCR, the TCRdb table keeps only in-frame clones and is missing some. The data show 150,000 to 200,000 clones, approximately 88% seen once. Input material: PBMCs. The receptors derive from a woman in her twenties or thirties in good health and CMV-seronegative.

The chain carries TRBV5-1 and TRBJ1-2; 8 bases match TRBD1. V was clipped by 4 bases and J by 2 bases; unmatched bases: 4. This CDR3 contains 14 residues. CDR1 is SGHRS, CDR2 YFSETQ, per germline. Here the CDR3 DNA reads TGCGCCAGCAGCCCGGACAGGGTAAACTATGGCTACACCTTC. Protein product: CASSPDRVNYGYTF.

This clone was seen a single time. V is TRBV5-1 and J is TRBJ2-1, with unresolved D. Germline CDR1 and CDR2: SGHRS and YFSETQ. There are 15 residues in the CDR3. V lost 4 bases to trimming and J lost 0 bases, with 11 bases between them. The CDR3 protein is CASSLELSSYNEQFF. In DNA form, the CDR3 reads TGCGCCAGCAGCCTGGAACTTAGCTCCTACAATGAGCAGTTCTTC.

The V gene is TRBV6-4, the J gene TRBJ2-7, with 8 positions matching TRBD1. V was clipped by 5 bases and J by 5 bases; unmatched bases: 5. Per germline, CDR1 MRHNA and CDR2 SNTAGT. This CDR3 region has 13 residues. DNA for the CDR3: TGTGCCAGCAGTCCCGACAGGGGAGACGAGCAGTACTTC. This encodes CASSPDRGDEQYF.

This chain connects TRBV15 to TRBJ2-3; tentatively, D is TRBD2 (6 bases). Germline V lookup: CDR1 LNHNV, CDR2 YYDKDF (reference sequence). The CDR3 sequence is 16 residues long. V gave up 1 base and J gave up 6 bases, with 17 bases separating them. CDR3 sequence: CATSRVPGLKGDTQYF. The CDR3 DNA follows: TGTGCCACCAGCAGAGTCCCGGGACTCAAAGGGGATACGCAGTATTTT.

The rearrangement joins TRBV10-3 to TRBJ1-5, with 9 bases matching TRBD1. The CDR3 has 17 amino acids. From germline, CDR1 is ENHRY and CDR2 SYGVKD. Trimming took 4 bases from V and 6 from J; bases not matched to a gene: 13. Here the CDR3 reads CAISATTLTGGAQPQHF. For the CDR3, the DNA is TGTGCCATCAGTGCAACCACCTTGACAGGGGGTGCTCAGCCCCAGCATTTT.

This clone was detected only once. This rearrangement joins TRBV19 to TRBJ2-3, with 10 positions matching TRBD1. V was clipped by 8 bases and J by 8 bases; unmatched bases: 10. The V gene's germline CDR1 is LNHDA and CDR2 SQIVND (reference sequence). The CDR3 covers 14 residues. The CDR3 loop is CASGDRGRSGTQYF. In DNA, the CDR3 is TGTGCCAGTGGGGACAGGGGAAGGTCCGGTACGCAGTATTTT.

The chain uses TRBV27 and TRBJ2-3, with 11 bases matching TRBD2. V lost 6 bases, J lost 2 bases, and 10 bases stayed unmatched. The CDR3 totals 17 residues. Germline CDR1 reads MNHEY; CDR2 reads SMNVEV (reference sequence). The CDR3 sequence is CASSSNGGLADTDTQYF. The CDR3 bases are TGTGCCAGCAGCTCGAACGGGGGACTAGCGGACACAGATACGCAGTATTTT.

The rearrangement joins TRBV25-1 to TRBJ2-3; the D gene is possibly TRBD1 (6 bases). V lost 8 bases to trimming and J lost 4 bases, with 19 bases between them. CDR3 length: 15 residues. Germline CDR1 is MGHDK and CDR2 is SYGVNS. DNA for the CDR3: TGTGCCAGCGAGTCACCGGGACACTCGTCAGATACGCAGTATTTT. Protein product: CASESPGHSSDTQYF.

The chain has TRBV5-4 and TRBJ2-7, with 9 positions matching TRBD1. V was clipped by 1 base and J by 5 bases; unmatched bases: 7. The CDR3 spans 15 residues. The germline gives CDR1 SGHNT, CDR2 YYREEE (reference sequence). Here the CDR3 DNA reads TGTGCCAGCAGCTTGTCTGGGACAGGGATCCACGAGCAGTACTTC. The encoded protein is CASSLSGTGIHEQYF.

This clone has only one observation. The chain is built from TRBV6-5 and TRBJ1-4, with TRBD1 identical over 7 bases. CDR1 is MNHEY and CDR2 is SVGAGI in the germline V gene. There are 15 residues in the CDR3. J was trimmed by 5 bases and V by 4 bases; bases with no gene match: 7. CDR3 bases: TGTGCCAGCAGTTTCCTCGGACAGGCAAATGAAAAACTGTTTTTT. The encoded protein is CASSFLGQANEKLFF.

The chain recombines TRBV5-1 with TRBJ1-1; D remains unclear. The V gene lost 0 bases and the J gene lost 5 bases, with 8 bases spanning the gap. The germline V gene has CDR1 SGHRS and CDR2 YFSETQ. The CDR3 extends over 13 amino acids. For the CDR3, the DNA is TGCGCCAGCAGCTTGGTCGGGGTGACTGAAGCTTTCTTT. This codes for CASSLVGVTEAFF.

This sequence joins TRBV12-5 and TRBJ2-1; D possibly corresponds to TRBD2 (5 bases). Germline assignment: CDR1 LGHNT and CDR2 FRNRAP. CDR3 length equals 13 residues. The V and J ends lost 6 bases and 9 bases respectively, with 15 bases between them. In DNA form, the CDR3 reads TGTGCTAGTGGCTCAGTCGTCAGCGGTGAGCAGTTCTTC. Encoded protein: CASGSVVSGEQFF.

This clone was found once. The rearrangement links TRBV5-1 to TRBJ1-6, with TRBD1 as a possible D gene (6 bases). CDR1 is SGHRS, CDR2 YFSETQ, per germline. The germline V and J ends were trimmed by 7 bases and 8 bases, with 13 bases remaining between them. The CDR3 spans 13 residues. CDR3 region: CASSLAGDSPLHF. The CDR3 DNA is TGCGCCAGCTCCCTGGCAGGGGATTCACCCCTCCACTTT.

In this sample, this clone turned up a few times. The V and J genes are TRBV5-1 and TRBJ2-1; weak D call: TRBD1 (6 bases). Germline V gives CDR1 SGHRS, CDR2 YFSETQ. CDR3 size: 16 residues. With 0 bases removed from V and 9 bases from J, the gap between germline ends came to 19 bases. The CDR3 sequence is CASSLEVTGGSAEQFF. CDR3 in DNA: TGCGCCAGCAGCTTGGAAGTGACAGGTGGGAGTGCTGAGCAGTTCTTC.

The chain has TRBV7-7 and TRBJ2-5; D unresolved. CDR1 and CDR2 from the germline V gene are SSHAT and FNYEAQ (reference sequence). Trimming stripped 1 base from V and 0 bases from J, with 9 bases between. The length of the CDR3 is 15 residues. The CDR3 DNA is TGTGCCAGCAGCTTAGGAGCGCCGTACCAAGAGACCCAGTACTTC. It specifies CASSLGAPYQETQYF.

This rearrangement joins TRBV7-8 to TRBJ2-1, with 14 bases matching TRBD2. Germline lookup yields CDR1 SGHVS and CDR2 FQNEAQ. There are 17 residues in the CDR3. Losses at the gene ends were 5 bases for V and 9 bases for J; bases not matched to a gene: 12. In DNA form, the CDR3 reads TGTGCCAGCAGCCCTCCCCGCTCGACTAGCGGGGGGGGTGAGCAGTTCTTC. Protein sequence: CASSPPRSTSGGGEQFF.

V usage is TRBV11-2 and J usage is TRBJ2-1; 7 bases are a match to TRBD1. V dropped 2 bases and J dropped 9; count of bases not matched to a gene: 13. The CDR3 is made up of 16 amino acids. Germline V CDR1 and CDR2: SGHAT, FQNNGV. CDR3 sequence: CASSLRWTGVSVEQFF. In DNA form, the CDR3 reads TGTGCCAGCAGCTTAAGGTGGACAGGAGTCTCAGTTGAGCAGTTCTTC.

The V and J genes are TRBV7-8 and TRBJ1-1; D unclear. The germline CDR1 and CDR2 sequences are SGHVS and FQNEAQ. Trimming removed 1 base at V and 10 bases at J, with 16 bases between. The CDR3 extends over 14 amino acids. CDR3 loop: CASSLGILSSVAFF. The CDR3 DNA follows: TGTGCCAGCAGCTTAGGAATTTTGTCCTCGGTAGCTTTCTTT.

The CDR3 sequence is CASSLSYGQGGEQYF. The CDR3 DNA is TGCGCCAGCAGCTTGTCATACGGACAGGGGGGCGAGCAGTACTTC. J is TRBJ2-5 and V is TRBV5-1, with TRBD1 identical over 10 bases. The DNA end lines up better with TRBJ2-7; the J call may be wrong. The CDR3 extends over 15 amino acids. Germline V gene sequence: CDR1 SGHRS, CDR2 YFSETQ.

The chain has TRBV7-7 and TRBJ2-2; D is perhaps TRBD1 (6 bases). V was trimmed by 8 bases and J by 4 bases, leaving 14 bases between them. Per germline, CDR1 SSHAT and CDR2 FNYEAQ (reference sequence). The CDR3 consists of 14 residues. Here the CDR3 reads CASGFQGPTGELFF. Here the CDR3 DNA reads TGTGCCAGCGGATTTCAGGGGCCCACCGGGGAGCTGTTTTTT.

The chain couples TRBV4-1 to TRBJ2-7; tentative D call: TRBD1 (5 bases). The CDR3 sequence is 14 residues long. V was clipped by 4 bases and J by 2 bases, with 12 bases between them. CDR1 and CDR2 from the germline V gene are MGHRA and YSYEKL. The chain's CDR3 is CASSPFDSAYEQYF. DNA of the CDR3: TGCGCCAGCAGCCCTTTCGACAGCGCCTACGAGCAGTACTTC.

The chain carries TRBV5-6 and TRBJ2-7; 7 bases are shared with TRBD1. Looked up from germline, CDR1 is SGHDT and CDR2 is YYEEEE. This CDR3 comprises 14 residues. V gave up 3 bases and J gave up 0 bases; unmatched junction bases: 3. The CDR3 reads CASSYRGSSYEQYF. DNA for the CDR3: TGTGCCAGCAGCTACAGGGGAAGCTCCTACGAGCAGTACTTC.

The rearrangement joins TRBV7-3 to TRBJ2-1, with 9 bases that match TRBD1. Germline V gives CDR1 SGHTA, CDR2 FQGTGA. The CDR3 spans 15 residues. Trimming removed 5 bases from V and 9 bases from J; junction bases left unmatched: 11. CDR3: CASSLGGTGSGEQFF. CDR3 bases: TGTGCCAGCAGCCTAGGGGGGACAGGGTCGGGTGAGCAGTTCTTC. Full variable domain (missing parts from reference TRBV7-3 and TRBJ2-1): GAGVSQTPSNKVTEKGKYVELRCDPISGHTALYWYRQSLGQGPEFLIYFQGTGAADDSGLPNDRFFAVRPEGSVSTLKIQRTERGDSAVYLCASSLGGTGSGEQFFGPGTRLTVL.